Below, 28 T cell receptor beta chains from the same sample are listed, as sequenced in a study of cytomegalovirus exposure and HLA in healthy donors. PCR was performed using 60 Vbeta and 13 Jbeta primers. The repertoire was sequenced with immunoSEQ multiplex PCR; TCRdb's copy has only in-frame clones and lacks some. The data contain roughly 100,000 clones, over 65% of them singletons. The specimen sequenced was PBMCs. The receptors were sampled from a man aged 35-49 years in good health and CMV-seronegative.

CDR3 DNA sequence: TGTGCTACAGCGCTAGCGGGGGGACGCACAGATACGCAGTATTTT. Translation gives CATALAGGRTDTQYF. The J gene is TRBJ2-3, the V gene TRBV12-5; 11 nucleotides agree with TRBD2. CDR3 size: 15 residues. CDR1 is LGHNT and CDR2 is FRNRAP in the germline V gene. The V and J ends lost 10 bases and 1 base, in that order; junction bases with no gene match: 7.

The chain combines TRBV9 with TRBJ2-7, with D perhaps TRBD2 (6 bases). Germline CDR1 is SGDLS and CDR2 is YYNGEE. Trimming stripped 0 bases from V and 4 bases from J, with 14 bases between. The CDR3 covers 15 residues. As DNA, the CDR3 is TGTGCCAGCAGCGTAGGGGGGGACTCCTTTTACGAGCAGTACTTC. It codes for CASSVGGDSFYEQYF.

The rearrangement links TRBV6-1 to TRBJ1-2; 7 nucleotides match TRBD1. The ends lost 2 bases at V and 5 bases at J; junction bases unmatched: 2. Germline V gene lookup returns CDR1 MNHNS and CDR2 SASEGT. The CDR3 extends over 13 amino acids. CDR3 coding DNA: TGTGCCAGCAGTGAATCGGGACAGTATGGCTACACCTTC. Translating it yields CASSESGQYGYTF.

This clone has only a few counts. This chain's CDR3 is CASSVGGLGNEKLFF. In DNA form, the CDR3 reads TGTGCCAGCAGCGTAGGGGGGCTGGGTAATGAAAAACTGTTTTTT. V usage is TRBV9 and J usage is TRBJ1-4; TRBD1 might be the D (6 bases). Germline lookup yields CDR1 SGDLS and CDR2 YYNGEE. The CDR3 runs 15 residues. The V gene lost 0 bases and the J gene lost 4 bases, with 10 bases spanning the gap.

This chain's CDR3 is CASSLGQRNTIYF. DNA of the CDR3: TGTGCCAGCAGCTTAGGACAGAGAAACACCATATATTTT. The chain links TRBV5-6 to TRBJ1-3; D is perhaps TRBD1 (6 bases). The V end was cut by 2 bases, the J end by 5 bases, with 8 bases between. The CDR3 length is 13 residues. Germline V gives CDR1 SGHDT, CDR2 YYEEEE.

V is TRBV28 and J is TRBJ2-3; 8 bases match TRBD1. The germline gives CDR1 MDHEN, CDR2 SYDVKM. The CDR3 has 16 amino acids. J gave up 6 bases and V 3 bases, and 11 bases lay outside the gene matches. CDR3 in amino acids: CASSLGQALSSDTQYF. The DNA of the CDR3 is TGTGCCAGCAGTTTGGGACAGGCCCTCTCATCGGATACGCAGTATTTT. The variable domain in full, with the rest retrieved from reference TRBV28 and TRBJ2-3, is DVKVTQSSRYLVKRTGEKVFLECVQDMDHENMFWYRQDPGLGLRLIYFSYDVKMKEKGDIPEGYSVSREKKERFSLILESASTNQTSMYLCASSLGQALSSDTQYFGPGTRLTVL.

V gene TRBV19 combines with J gene TRBJ1-3, with D perhaps matching TRBD1 (5 bases). Germline loops: CDR1 LNHDA, CDR2 SQIVND (reference sequence). This CDR3 contains 15 residues. Trimming removed 7 bases from V and 0 bases from J, with 13 bases in between. The CDR3 nucleotides are TGTGCCAGTATGCGGGACGTCCGCTCTGGAAACACCATATATTTT. This sequence encodes CASMRDVRSGNTIYF. The complete variable domain, with remaining parts taken from reference TRBV19 and TRBJ1-3, reads DGGITQSPKYLFRKEGQNVTLSCEQNLNHDAMYWYRQDPGQGLRLIYYSQIVNDFQKGDIAEGYSVSREKKESFPLTVTSAQKNPTAFYLCASMRDVRSGNTIYFGEGSWLTVV.

V usage is TRBV5-6 and J usage is TRBJ2-5; 8 bases map to TRBD2. The V gene end was trimmed by 8 bases and the J gene end by 4 bases; junction bases not matched to a gene: 10. Germline V gene lookup returns CDR1 SGHDT and CDR2 YYEEEE. The CDR3 runs 14 residues. The CDR3 region has the DNA TGTGCCAGTAACACGGGACTAGTTACAGAGACCCAGTACTTC. Encoded protein: CASNTGLVTETQYF.

This chain links TRBV30 with TRBJ1-1; D possibly corresponds to TRBD1 (5 bases). The length of the CDR3 is 14 residues. Germline CDR1 and CDR2: GTSNPN and SVGIG (reference sequence). V gave up 1 base and J gave up 0 bases, with 9 bases separating them. In nucleotides, the CDR3 is TGTGCCTGGAGTGGGGGCCTCATGAACACTGAAGCTTTCTTT. Its protein product is CAWSGGLMNTEAFF.

The chain couples TRBV7-9 to TRBJ1-4, with TRBD1 matching over 7 bases. V lost 1 base and J lost 7; bases outside the gene matches: 3. The CDR3 spans 14 residues. Per germline, CDR1 SEHNR and CDR2 FQNEAQ (reference sequence). CDR3 sequence reads: CASSLGQGGEKLFF. The CDR3 coding sequence is TGTGCCAGCAGCTTAGGACAGGGTGGTGAAAAACTGTTTTTT.

The chain carries TRBV15 and TRBJ2-7; D may be TRBD1 (5 bases). Trimming took off 0 bases at V and 7 bases at J, with 7 bases between the two ends. CDR1 is LNHNV, CDR2 YYDKDF, per germline (reference sequence). The CDR3 length is 12 residues. CDR3 residues: CATSRDRVEQYF. CDR3 DNA: TGTGCCACCAGCAGAGACAGGGTAGAGCAGTACTTC.

CDR3 bases: TGTGCCAGCTCGGGTATCTTGGTAGTGGGGGGGAGAAACACCGGGGAGCTGTTTTTT. Translated, it gives CASSGILVVGGRNTGELFF. The rearrangement links TRBV2 to TRBJ2-2; the match to TRBD2 covers 7 bases. Germline values: CDR1 SNHLY, CDR2 FYNNEI. CDR3 length equals 19 residues. Germline trimming cut 8 bases from V and 2 bases from J; bases unmatched to any gene: 20.

The J gene is TRBJ1-1, the V gene TRBV5-1; D is undetermined. CDR1 and CDR2 (germline): SGHRS, YFSETQ. The CDR3 length is 15 residues. V was shortened by 0 bases and J by 7 bases, with 16 bases between the two germline ends. CDR3: CASSLARGRVNEAFF. As DNA, the CDR3 is TGCGCCAGCAGCTTGGCCAGAGGGAGAGTTAATGAAGCTTTCTTT.

The chain combines TRBV7-2 with TRBJ2-3, with TRBD2 matching 14 bases. The CDR3 sequence is 16 residues long. The germline V gene encodes CDR1 SGHTA and CDR2 FQGNSA. J lost 5 bases, V lost 4 bases, and 5 bases had no gene match. The CDR3 region is CASSSGLAGGLDTQYF. The CDR3 DNA reads as TGTGCCAGCAGCTCCGGACTAGCGGGGGGCCTAGATACGCAGTATTTT.

This clone was observed once. The chain employs TRBV6-5 and TRBJ1-1; maybe TRBD1 (6 bases). Germline CDR1 reads MNHEY; CDR2 reads SVGAGI. V shed 6 bases and J shed 0 bases, with 14 bases lying between them. The CDR3 is made up of 15 amino acids. Written as DNA, the CDR3 is TGTGCCAGCAGGATCGTTCAGGGGTTGAACACTGAAGCTTTCTTT. Amino acid sequence: CASRIVQGLNTEAFF.

The CDR3 here is CATSRDWYSYNEQFF. The CDR3 DNA reads as TGTGCCACCAGCAGAGATTGGTACAGCTACAATGAGCAGTTCTTC. V usage is TRBV15 and J usage is TRBJ2-1; D gene ambiguous. The CDR3 loop spans 15 amino acids. V shed 0 bases and J shed 3 bases, with 9 bases lying between them. Germline values: CDR1 LNHNV, CDR2 YYDKDF (reference sequence).

The chain carries TRBV5-1 and TRBJ2-6; 8 nucleotides align to TRBD2. The germline gives CDR1 SGHRS, CDR2 YFSETQ. V was pared by 4 bases and J by 1 base, with 7 bases of the junction left unmatched. This CDR3 comprises 17 residues. This CDR3 is CASSGRAGDSGANVLTF. CDR3 DNA: TGCGCCAGCAGCGGTAGAGCGGGGGATTCTGGGGCCAACGTCCTGACTTTC.

The CDR3 loop is CASSPPRQNNSPLHF. Here the CDR3 DNA reads TGTGCCAGCAGTCCACCCCGTCAGAATAATTCACCCCTCCACTTT. The chain combines TRBV27 with TRBJ1-6; D gene unclear. The length of the CDR3 is 15 residues. Germline values: CDR1 MNHEY, CDR2 SMNVEV (reference sequence). V dropped 5 bases and J dropped 5 bases, with 13 bases sitting between them.

This sequence joins TRBV11-1 and TRBJ2-1; D is unresolved. CDR1 and CDR2 from the germline V gene are SGHAT and FQDESV (reference sequence). CDR3 length: 11 residues. V was clipped by 5 bases and J by 7 bases, with 6 bases between them. In DNA, the CDR3 is TGTGCCAGCAGCATCAGAAATGAGCAGTTCTTC. It specifies CASSIRNEQFF.

This chain uses TRBV5-1 with TRBJ1-2; 9 bases line up with TRBD1. This CDR3 spans 13 amino acids. Germline values: CDR1 SGHRS, CDR2 YFSETQ. The V segment lost 5 bases and the J segment 6 bases; nucleotides outside the gene matches: 5. CDR3 protein: CASRPTGGNGYTF. CDR3 sequence (DNA): TGCGCCAGCAGGCCGACAGGGGGAAATGGCTACACCTTC.

The chain uses TRBV7-9 and TRBJ2-5, with 7 bases lining up with TRBD1. The CDR3 totals 14 residues. V was clipped by 2 bases and J by 3 bases; unmatched bases: 3. Germline V gives CDR1 SEHNR, CDR2 FQNEAQ (reference sequence). The CDR3 nucleotides read TGTGCCAGCAGCTTATCTACAGGGGAAGAGACCCAGTACTTC. Translated: CASSLSTGEETQYF.

The chain combines TRBV4-3 with TRBJ2-7; TRBD2 matches at 9 bases. This CDR3 is built from 16 residues. V dropped 0 bases and J dropped 2; count of bases not matched to a gene: 5. CDR1 and CDR2 from the germline V gene are LGHNA and YSLEER. The CDR3 nucleotides are TGCGCCAGCAGCCAAGACGTGGGCGGGGGGGCCTACGAGCAGTACTTC. The encoded protein is CASSQDVGGGAYEQYF.

The rearrangement links TRBV2 to TRBJ1-1; 7 nucleotides agree with TRBD1. This CDR3 has 14 residues. V trimming: 9 bases; J trimming: 2 bases; junction bases outside the gene matches: 9. Germline CDR1 is SNHLY and CDR2 is FYNNEI. The CDR3 region has the DNA TGTGCCAGTCGTGAAAGACAGGGTAACACTGAAGCTTTCTTT. It is translated as CASRERQGNTEAFF.

V gene TRBV30 combines with J gene TRBJ2-1, with a possible D match to TRBD1 (6 bases). Germline values: CDR1 GTSNPN, CDR2 SVGIG (reference sequence). The CDR3 has 15 residues. Trimming took 0 bases from V and 7 from J, leaving 16 bases between them. This CDR3 reads CAWSVLMWQGNEQFF. The DNA of the CDR3 is TGTGCCTGGAGTGTATTGATGTGGCAGGGGAATGAGCAGTTCTTC.

The chain is built from TRBV27 and TRBJ1-1, with 8 bases fitting TRBD1. The junction had 7 bases not matched to a gene; V was cut back by 0 bases and J by 4 bases. The germline CDR1 and CDR2 sequences are MNHEY and SMNVEV (reference sequence). The CDR3 length is 16 residues. The CDR3 is CASSLSSGTGVTEAFF. CDR3 nucleotide sequence: TGTGCCAGCAGTTTATCCTCCGGGACAGGAGTCACTGAAGCTTTCTTT.

The chain links TRBV25-1 to TRBJ2-7, with D possibly TRBD1 on 5 matching bases. The V end lost 0 bases, the J end lost 5 bases, and 14 bases lay between the germline ends. Germline V gene data show CDR1 as MGHDK and CDR2 as SYGVNS. This CDR3 contains 15 residues. CDR3: CASSEYTARADEQYF. CDR3 DNA: TGTGCCAGCAGTGAATATACTGCCAGGGCTGACGAGCAGTACTTC.

The V call is TRBV15, the J call TRBJ1-6, with a possible D match to TRBD1 (6 bases). Germline CDR1 reads LNHNV; CDR2 reads YYDKDF (reference sequence). CDR3 length: 15 amino acids. The V and J ends lost 3 bases and 8 bases respectively, with 14 bases between them. The CDR3 nucleotides read TGTGCCACCAGCAGGTCACCAGGGGCGGATTCACCCCTCCACTTT. This translates into CATSRSPGADSPLHF. The variable domain in full, with the rest retrieved from reference TRBV15 and TRBJ1-6, is DAMVIQNPRYQVTQFGKPVTLSCSQTLNHNVMYWYQQKSSQAPKLLFHYYDKDFNNEADTPDNFQSRRPNTSFCFLDIRSPGLGDTAMYLCATSRSPGADSPLHFGNGTRLTVT.

The J gene is TRBJ1-1, the V gene TRBV6-6; tentatively, D is TRBD1 (5 bases). Trimming shortened V by 1 base and J by 10 bases, and 13 bases separated the two germline ends. The CDR3 sequence is 13 residues long. Looked up from germline, CDR1 is MNHNY and CDR2 is SVGAGI (reference sequence). CDR3: CASSYWGDRGAFF. The CDR3 DNA reads as TGTGCCAGCAGTTACTGGGGGGATAGGGGAGCTTTCTTT.